Listed below are T cell receptor beta chains from one sample, sequenced in a study of blood T cell repertoires in COVID-19. Using immunoSEQ multiplex PCR, the repertoire was profiled, and TCRdb retains in-frame clones only, with some absent. This sample carries some 87,000 clones, more than 65% of them seen once, and the ten largest clones take roughly 25%. Sequencing was carried out using peripheral blood. The receptors here all came from a man aged 80 or over with active or convalescent COVID-19. The CDR3 runs from the conserved cysteine through the conserved F or W. Fields, in order: CDR3 length, clone size, V gene, D gene, J gene, CDR3 protein, CDR3 DNA. A D gene is named only where the DNA matches it firmly. Only some rows state a clone size, as once, few, many or a class for expanded clones.

length: 17
size: -
V: TRBV4-3
D: -
J: TRBJ1-4
CDR3: CASSQAGGGTAREKLFF
DNA: TGCGCCAGCAGCCAAGCTGGGGGAGGGACGGCAAGAGAAAAACTGTTTTTT

length: 19
size: -
V: TRBV5-4
D: TRBD1
J: TRBJ1-1
CDR3: CASSSGGDSFSGPNTEAFF
DNA: TGTGCCAGCAGCTCCGGGGGGGACAGTTTCAGCGGGCCGAACACTGAAGCTTTCTTT

length: 15
size: few
V: TRBV3-1/TRBV3-2
D: -
J: TRBJ1-1
CDR3: CASSQLRGGNTEAFF
DNA: TGTGCCAGCAGCCAACTCAGGGGTGGGAACACTGAAGCTTTCTTT

length: 15
size: -
V: TRBV4-1
D: TRBD1
J: TRBJ1-1
CDR3: CASSQERGLSTEAFF
DNA: TGCGCCAGCAGCCAAGAAAGGGGGCTGAGCACTGAAGCTTTCTTT

length: 15
size: -
V: TRBV28
D: TRBD1
J: TRBJ2-7
CDR3: CASSSPGTGLHEQYF
DNA: TGTGCCAGCAGTTCCCCCGGGACAGGGCTCCACGAGCAGTACTTC

length: 15
size: -
V: TRBV12-5
D: TRBD1
J: TRBJ2-3
CDR3: CASGLAGGEGNTQYF
DNA: TGTGCTAGTGGTTTGGCAGGGGGAGAAGGGAATACGCAGTATTTT

length: 15
size: -
V: TRBV15
D: -
J: TRBJ2-5
CDR3: CATSRDPSGAETQYF
DNA: TGTGCCACCAGCAGAGATCCCTCAGGGGCAGAGACCCAGTACTTC

length: 15
size: -
V: TRBV5-4
D: TRBD1
J: TRBJ1-2
CDR3: CASSVGQGRLDGYTF
DNA: TGTGCCAGCAGCGTAGGACAGGGGAGGTTGGATGGCTACACCTTC

length: 14
size: -
V: TRBV18
D: -
J: TRBJ1-1
CDR3: CASSPMEVNTEAFF
DNA: TGTGCCAGCTCACCAATGGAGGTGAACACTGAAGCTTTCTTT

length: 13
size: few
V: TRBV6-5
D: TRBD1
J: TRBJ1-2
CDR3: CASYDRGLYGYTF
DNA: TGTGCCAGCTACGACAGGGGACTCTATGGCTACACCTTC

length: 11
size: -
V: TRBV7-6
D: -
J: TRBJ2-5
CDR3: CASRSQETQYF
DNA: TGTGCCAGCAGGAGCCAAGAGACCCAGTACTTC

length: 14
size: few
V: TRBV7-2
D: TRBD1
J: TRBJ1-2
CDR3: CASQYTGTGSGYTF
DNA: TGTGCCAGTCAATATACCGGGACAGGGAGCGGCTACACCTTC

length: 16
size: -
V: TRBV5-6
D: TRBD1
J: TRBJ1-5
CDR3: CASSSLRQGSNQPQHF
DNA: TGTGCCAGCAGCTCCCTCCGACAGGGAAGCAATCAGCCCCAGCATTTT

length: 15
size: -
V: TRBV9
D: -
J: TRBJ2-1
CDR3: CASSVGGGDTNEQFF
DNA: TGTGCCAGCAGCGTAGGGGGAGGGGACACCAATGAGCAGTTCTTC

length: 15
size: -
V: TRBV9
D: -
J: TRBJ2-5
CDR3: CASSVSSRQGETQYF
DNA: TGTGCCAGCAGCGTATCTTCCCGGCAGGGGGAGACCCAGTACTTC

length: 15
size: -
V: TRBV4-3
D: -
J: TRBJ1-1
CDR3: CASSQDPARGTEAFF
DNA: TGCGCCAGCAGCCAAGATCCAGCCAGGGGAACTGAAGCTTTCTTT

length: 18
size: -
V: TRBV6-2/TRBV6-3
D: -
J: TRBJ1-6
CDR3: CASSSRTAASSYNSPLHF
DNA: TGTGCCAGCAGCTCTAGGACAGCGGCAAGCTCCTATAATTCACCCCTCCACTTT

length: 15
size: -
V: TRBV7-2
D: -
J: TRBJ2-1
CDR3: CASSSPGFTVNEQFF
DNA: TGTGCCAGCAGCTCGCCGGGATTCACCGTCAATGAGCAGTTCTTC

length: 14
size: -
V: TRBV4-1
D: TRBD1
J: TRBJ1-1
CDR3: CASSRQQGEGEAFF
DNA: TGCGCCAGCAGCCGGCAACAGGGGGAAGGTGAAGCTTTCTTT

length: 13
size: few
V: TRBV6-1
D: TRBD1
J: TRBJ1-5
CDR3: CASSEALDRGLHF
DNA: TGTGCCAGCAGTGAAGCGCTGGACAGGGGTTTGCATTTT